A single sample is the source of the 27 T cell receptor beta chains below, sequenced in a study of blood T cell repertoires in COVID-19. The repertoire was sequenced with immunoSEQ multiplex PCR; TCRdb's copy has only in-frame clones and lacks some. The data show fewer than 700,000 clones, with around nine tenths seen just once and less than 9.5% held by the top ten. The source material was peripheral blood. The receptor source for this set is a woman in her forties or fifties with COVID-19, enrolled during active disease.

V is TRBV6-5 and J is TRBJ2-7; D is possibly TRBD1 (6 bases). V was shortened by 6 bases and J by 2 bases, with 11 bases between the two germline ends. The CDR3 runs to 13 residues. Germline V CDR1 and CDR2: MNHEY, SVGAGI. CDR3 nucleotides: TGTGCCAGCAGGAATACAGGGACCTACGAGCAGTACTTC. As protein: CASRNTGTYEQYF.

This clone was detected a few times. The chain combines TRBV12-3 or TRBV12-4 with TRBJ2-1; 7 nucleotides match TRBD2. The CDR3 is 13 residues long. V lost 10 bases to trimming and J lost 1 base; unmatched junction nucleotides: 4. Here the CDR3 DNA reads TGTGCCACCGGGGACTATTCCTACAATGAGCAGTTCTTC. It translates to CATGDYSYNEQFF.

V is TRBV3-1 (or the pseudogene TRBV3-2) and J is TRBJ1-2; maybe TRBD1 (5 bases). The CDR3 consists of 15 residues. V was clipped by 0 bases and J by 4 bases, with 12 bases between them. Per the germline V gene, CDR1 is LGHDT and CDR2 is YNNKEL (reference sequence). The CDR3 sequence: CASSQDSIGAYGYTF. For the CDR3, the DNA is TGTGCCAGCAGCCAAGATTCGATAGGGGCCTATGGCTACACCTTC.

The chain has TRBV9 and TRBJ2-3; 9 positions match TRBD1. Germline V gene data show CDR1 as SGDLS and CDR2 as YYNGEE. V shed 3 bases and J 10 bases; nucleotides not matched to a gene: 3. CDR3 length: 12 amino acids. Here the CDR3 DNA reads TGTGCCAGCAGCGGACAGGGGGATGCGCAGTATTTT. Translating gives CASSGQGDAQYF.

V is TRBV5-4 and J is TRBJ2-1; 13 positions match TRBD2. Germline lookup yields CDR1 SGHNT and CDR2 YYREEE (reference sequence). The CDR3 consists of 17 residues. V dropped 1 base and J dropped 9; count of bases not matched to a gene: 10. The CDR3 loop is CASSLSKLAGGPGEQFF. DNA of the CDR3: TGTGCCAGCAGCTTGAGTAAACTAGCGGGGGGGCCGGGTGAGCAGTTCTTC.

This clone occurred a few times. The chain recombines TRBV5-5 with TRBJ1-1, with D unclear. Between the trimmed V and J ends, which lost 0 bases and 8 bases, there was a span of 5 bases. The CDR3 sequence is 11 residues long. CDR1 and CDR2 (germline): SGHKS, YYEKEE (reference sequence). In nucleotides, the CDR3 is TGTGCCAGCAGCTTGGCGGAGGAAGCTTTCTTT. Translation gives CASSLAEEAFF.

DNA for the CDR3: TGTGCCTGGCAGAGGGACAGGGAAGACAATGAGCAGTTCTTC. Protein product: CAWQRDREDNEQFF. V is TRBV30 and J is TRBJ2-1, with 9 bases matching TRBD1. This CDR3 region has 14 residues. With V trimmed by 5 bases and J by 5 bases, 7 bases remained unmatched. Germline values: CDR1 GTSNPN, CDR2 SVGIG (reference sequence).

This chain links TRBV7-3 with TRBJ2-2; a possible D gene is TRBD1 (5 bases). V was shortened by 8 bases and J by 5 bases, with 12 bases between the two germline ends. Germline CDR1 and CDR2: SGHTA and FQGTGA. The CDR3 has 13 amino acids. The CDR3 sequence: CASGAAGTGELFF. In DNA form, the CDR3 reads TGTGCCAGCGGGGCAGCCGGAACCGGGGAGCTGTTTTTT.

The rearrangement uses TRBV21-1 and TRBJ2-2; TRBD2 is the table's D call, not checked against the DNA. TRBV21-1 is a documented pseudogene. The CDR3 extends over 16 amino acids. CDR3 residues: CASSKVLRAREGELFF. DNA for the CDR3: TGTGCCAGCAGCAAAGTTTTAAGGGCTAGGGAGGGGGAGCTGTTTTTT.

The gene calls are TRBV28 and TRBJ2-5; 7 bases agree with TRBD1. Trimming removed 4 bases from V and 4 bases from J; junction bases left unmatched: 6. This CDR3 spans 14 amino acids. CDR1 is MDHEN, CDR2 SYDVKM, per germline. The DNA of the CDR3 is TGTGCCAGCAGTTCGGGGACAGCTCGAGAGACCCAGTACTTC. It encodes CASSSGTARETQYF.

The genes are TRBV7-9 and TRBJ1-2; 9 bases are a match to TRBD1. Germline assignment: CDR1 SEHNR and CDR2 FQNEAQ (reference sequence). Trimming removed 5 bases from V and 5 bases from J; junction bases left unmatched: 6. The CDR3 length is 14 residues. The CDR3: CASSRPGQGYGYTF. CDR3 DNA sequence: TGTGCCAGCAGCCGTCCGGGACAGGGTTATGGCTACACCTTC.

This clone has only one observation. In nucleotides, the CDR3 is TGTGCCAGTAATCGGGGGAGGGAAGAAAAACTGTTTTTT. It is translated as CASNRGREEKLFF. The chain has TRBV19 and TRBJ1-4, with D possibly TRBD1 on 5 matching bases. Germline values: CDR1 LNHDA, CDR2 SQIVND (reference sequence). The length of the CDR3 is 13 residues. With 7 bases removed from V and 8 bases from J, the gap between germline ends came to 14 bases.

This clone was seen just once. The V call is TRBV6-5, the J call TRBJ1-2; possibly TRBD1 for D (5 bases). The V and J ends lost 8 bases and 0 bases respectively, with 10 bases between them. The germline V gene has CDR1 MNHEY and CDR2 SVGAGI. The length of the CDR3 is 13 residues. This chain's CDR3 is CASRGGANYGYTF. CDR3 DNA: TGTGCCAGCCGAGGAGGGGCTAACTATGGCTACACCTTC.

V and J are TRBV5-1 and TRBJ2-7, with D possibly TRBD2 on 5 matching bases. The germline V gene encodes CDR1 SGHRS and CDR2 YFSETQ. This CDR3 has 14 amino acids. V shed 6 bases and J shed 0 bases, with 13 bases lying between them. DNA for the CDR3: TGCGCCAGCAAGAGGGAGCCGGGCTCCTACGAGCAGTACTTC. It encodes CASKREPGSYEQYF.

CDR3 loop: CATSDPSSGTGTYNEQFF. The CDR3 bases are TGTGCCACCAGTGACCCTTCTTCCGGGACAGGGACCTACAATGAGCAGTTCTTC. The J gene is TRBJ2-1, the V gene TRBV24-1, with 9 bases identical to TRBD1. The CDR3 spans 18 residues. The germline V gene has CDR1 KGHDR and CDR2 SFDVKD. V was pared by 4 bases and J by 2 bases, with 11 bases of the junction left unmatched.

With respect to this clone: Other DNA sequences in this sample translate to the same CDR3. V is TRBV5-1 and J is TRBJ2-3, with D hard to call. Germline CDR1 SGHRS, CDR2 YFSETQ. With 0 bases removed from V and 5 bases from J, the gap between germline ends came to 7 bases. The CDR3 covers 13 residues. The CDR3 spells CASSLEAVDTQYF. The DNA for the CDR3 is TGCGCCAGCAGCTTGGAGGCGGTAGATACGCAGTATTTT.

The chain is built from TRBV19 and TRBJ1-4; tentatively, D is TRBD1 (5 bases). This CDR3 spans 15 amino acids. Germline V gives CDR1 LNHDA, CDR2 SQIVND (reference sequence). With 3 bases removed from V and 0 bases from J, the gap between germline ends came to 8 bases. The chain's CDR3 is CASSIDSTTNEKLFF. Here the CDR3 DNA reads TGTGCCAGTAGTATCGACAGCACAACTAATGAAAAACTGTTTTTT.

The chain uses TRBV30 and TRBJ1-3; D possibly corresponds to TRBD1 (5 bases). The CDR3 contains 11 residues. The V and J ends lost 1 base and 7 bases respectively, with 5 bases between them. Germline lookup yields CDR1 GTSNPN and CDR2 SVGIG (reference sequence). The CDR3 region is CAWSEGNTIYF. The CDR3 DNA reads as TGTGCCTGGAGTGAGGGGAACACCATATATTTT.

This chain connects TRBV9 to TRBJ1-1; the match to TRBD1 covers 12 bases. V trimming: 2 bases; J trimming: 6 bases; junction bases outside the gene matches: 2. There are 14 residues in the CDR3. Looked up from germline, CDR1 is SGDLS and CDR2 is YYNGEE. The CDR3 is CASSVGTGGSEAFF. CDR3 nucleotides: TGTGCCAGCAGCGTCGGGACAGGGGGCTCTGAAGCTTTCTTT.

This chain uses TRBV5-1 with TRBJ1-2, with 8 bases aligning to TRBD1. Germline CDR1 is SGHRS and CDR2 is YFSETQ. The CDR3 is 14 amino acids. J was trimmed by 5 bases and V by 0 bases; bases with no gene match: 3. The CDR3: CASSLGRTGYGYTF. In DNA form, the CDR3 reads TGCGCCAGCAGCTTGGGTCGGACAGGGTATGGCTACACCTTC.

This chain joins TRBV9 and TRBJ1-2; TRBD1 agrees at 9 bases. This CDR3 is built from 18 residues. With V trimmed by 0 bases and J by 0 bases, 9 bases remained unmatched. CDR1 is SGDLS and CDR2 is YYNGEE in the germline V gene. The CDR3 here is CASSVGQGTGLTNYGYTF. DNA of the CDR3: TGTGCCAGCAGCGTAGGACAAGGGACAGGGCTTACTAACTATGGCTACACCTTC.

The genes are TRBV9 and TRBJ1-5; no firm D call. V gave up 1 base and J gave up 7 bases, with 9 bases separating them. The CDR3 totals 13 residues. CDR1 SGDLS and CDR2 YYNGEE come from the germline V gene. The CDR3 DNA is TGTGCCAGCAGCGTACGGACGGGACAGCCCCAGCATTTT. Translated, it gives CASSVRTGQPQHF.

The chain joins TRBV4-1 to TRBJ1-2, with 7 nucleotides matching TRBD1. CDR1 is MGHRA and CDR2 is YSYEKL in the germline V gene. J lost 5 bases, V lost 8 bases, and 11 bases had no gene match. The CDR3 sequence is 14 residues long. CDR3 sequence (DNA): TGCGCCAGCCAGTCTCTCGAGGGACAGTATGGCTACACCTTC. Amino acids: CASQSLEGQYGYTF.

The V and J genes are TRBV19 and TRBJ2-3, with D maybe TRBD1 (5 bases). Germline CDR1 LNHDA, CDR2 SQIVND (reference sequence). The CDR3 is made up of 14 amino acids. Trimming removed 1 base from V and 6 bases from J, with 11 bases in between. In DNA, the CDR3 is TGTGCCAGTAGTATAGGAAGGGGTTCCGATACGCAGTATTTT. Translated: CASSIGRGSDTQYF.

The V and J genes are TRBV19 and TRBJ1-5; 9 bases align to TRBD1. The CDR3 contains 16 residues. J gave up 7 bases and V 2 bases, and 9 bases lay outside the gene matches. The germline CDR1 and CDR2 sequences are LNHDA and SQIVND (reference sequence). The CDR3 DNA is TGTGCCAGTAGTATATTGGACAGGGGAGGAAAGCAGCCCCAGCATTTT. It codes for CASSILDRGGKQPQHF.

In regard to this clone: One end of the junction does not line up with germline, which may come from a read error. V gene TRBV2 combines with J gene TRBJ2-7, with 7 bases lining up with TRBD2. CDR1 SNHLY and CDR2 FYNNEI come from the germline V gene. CDR3 length: 13 amino acids. DNA of the CDR3: TGTGCCAGCAGCGAAGAGCGCGGGGGCGAGCAGTACTTC. Translation gives CASSEERGGEQYF.

The chain joins TRBV3-1 (or the pseudogene TRBV3-2) to TRBJ2-5; 7 bases fit TRBD2. V was clipped by 4 bases and J by 2 bases; unmatched bases: 1. This CDR3 has 13 amino acids. The V gene's germline CDR1 is LGHDT and CDR2 YNNKEL (reference sequence). CDR3 amino acids: CASSPGLQETQYF. The CDR3 nucleotides are TGTGCCAGCAGCCCGGGACTACAAGAGACCCAGTACTTC.